These 9 T cell receptor beta chains originate from one sample sequenced in a study of T cell changes during pregnancy in multiple sclerosis. Using immunoSEQ multiplex PCR, the repertoire was profiled, and TCRdb retains in-frame clones only, with some absent. The data contain approximately 130,000 clones, roughly 96% of them singletons. The specimen was peripheral blood, collected after pregnancy. These receptors all come from a female donor with multiple sclerosis, enrolled in a pregnancy study.

This clone was counted once. The J gene is TRBJ1-1, the V gene TRBV6-1; no clear D gene. Per the germline V gene, CDR1 is MNHNS and CDR2 is SASEGT. The CDR3 runs to 13 residues. V gave up 7 bases and J gave up 0 bases, with 9 bases separating them. CDR3 region: CASKADLNTEAFF. The DNA for the CDR3 is TGTGCCAGCAAAGCCGACTTGAACACTGAAGCTTTCTTT.

V usage is TRBV28 and J usage is TRBJ2-3, with 9 bases identical to TRBD2. Germline assignment: CDR1 MDHEN and CDR2 SYDVKM. V lost 2 bases to trimming and J lost 0 bases; unmatched junction nucleotides: 6. CDR3 length: 17 amino acids. The CDR3 loop is CASSLHGLASSTDTQYF. In nucleotides, the CDR3 is TGTGCCAGCAGTTTACACGGACTAGCGTCGAGCACAGATACGCAGTATTTT.

The chain carries TRBV7-2 and TRBJ2-2; 9 bases match TRBD2. V lost 1 base, J lost 5 bases, and 5 bases stayed unmatched. From germline, CDR1 is SGHTA and CDR2 FQGNSA. The CDR3 consists of 16 residues. The CDR3 DNA reads as TGTGCCAGCAGCTTAGTAGCGGGAGCTGGGACCGGGGAGCTGTTTTTT. Its translation: CASSLVAGAGTGELFF.

The chain combines TRBV19 with TRBJ2-7; no definite D call. Per germline, CDR1 LNHDA and CDR2 SQIVND (reference sequence). The V gene lost 1 base and the J gene lost 1 base, with 5 bases spanning the gap. The CDR3 loop spans 13 amino acids. CDR3 in amino acids: CASSIGASYEQYF. In DNA, the CDR3 is TGTGCCAGTAGTATAGGGGCTTCCTACGAGCAGTACTTC.

The chain is built from TRBV10-3 and TRBJ1-5, with TRBD1 identical over 7 bases. The CDR3 extends over 15 amino acids. V trimming: 5 bases; J trimming: 6 bases; junction bases outside the gene matches: 10. Per germline, CDR1 ENHRY and CDR2 SYGVKD. The CDR3 DNA follows: TGTGCCATCAGTCCTTCCTCAGGGGGGAGTCAGCCCCAGCATTTT. It encodes CAISPSSGGSQPQHF.

This clone was picked up one time. The chain couples TRBV6-5 to TRBJ1-1; maybe TRBD1 (5 bases). The V end was cut by 7 bases, the J end by 1 base, with 10 bases between. Germline CDR1 and CDR2: MNHEY and SVGAGI. This CDR3 region has 13 residues. DNA of the CDR3: TGTGCCAGCACGGGGGGAGGGAACACTGAAGCTTTCTTT. It codes for CASTGGGNTEAFF.

This clone was observed once. This chain joins TRBV29-1 and TRBJ2-1; 9 bases fit TRBD2. The CDR3 is made up of 13 amino acids. Germline CDR1 reads SQVTM; CDR2 reads ANQGSEA. Unmatched junction bases numbered 5, after V lost 7 bases and J lost 4 bases. DNA for the CDR3: TGCAGCGGGAGACTAGCGGATTACAATGAGCAGTTCTTC. Its protein is CSGRLADYNEQFF.

The chain couples TRBV7-8 to TRBJ2-1, with 8 bases that match TRBD2. The CDR3 is made up of 15 amino acids. With V trimmed by 2 bases and J by 12 bases, 12 bases remained unmatched. Germline CDR1 reads SGHVS; CDR2 reads FQNEAQ. The CDR3 DNA follows: TGTGCCAGCAGCTTATCGAGGGGAGAGGCGGGAGGGCAGTTCTTC. Protein product: CASSLSRGEAGGQFF.

The J gene is TRBJ2-1, the V gene TRBV11-3; 15 bases map to TRBD2. Germline values: CDR1 SGHNT, CDR2 YENEEA. This CDR3 contains 16 residues. J lost 6 bases, V lost 5 bases, and 5 bases had no gene match. In nucleotides, the CDR3 is TGTGCCAGCAGCCAAGGACTAGCGGGAGGGCCCAATGAGCAGTTCTTC. Translated, it gives CASSQGLAGGPNEQFF.